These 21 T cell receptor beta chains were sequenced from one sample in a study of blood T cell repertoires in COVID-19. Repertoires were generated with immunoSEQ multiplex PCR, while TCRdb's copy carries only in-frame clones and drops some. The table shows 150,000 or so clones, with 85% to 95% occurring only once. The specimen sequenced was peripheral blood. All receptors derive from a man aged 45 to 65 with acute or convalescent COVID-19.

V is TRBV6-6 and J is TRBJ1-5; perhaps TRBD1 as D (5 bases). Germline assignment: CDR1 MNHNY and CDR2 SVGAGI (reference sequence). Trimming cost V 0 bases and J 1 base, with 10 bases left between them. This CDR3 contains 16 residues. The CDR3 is CASSYSMGGSNQPQHF. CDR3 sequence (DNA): TGTGCCAGCAGTTACTCAATGGGGGGGAGCAATCAGCCCCAGCATTTT.

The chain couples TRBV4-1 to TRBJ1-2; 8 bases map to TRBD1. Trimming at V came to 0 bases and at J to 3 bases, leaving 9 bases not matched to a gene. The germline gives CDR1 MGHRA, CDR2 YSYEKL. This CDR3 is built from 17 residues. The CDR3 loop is CASSQDSAGGGYYGYTF. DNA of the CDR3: TGCGCCAGCAGCCAAGATTCGGCAGGGGGCGGTTACTATGGCTACACCTTC.

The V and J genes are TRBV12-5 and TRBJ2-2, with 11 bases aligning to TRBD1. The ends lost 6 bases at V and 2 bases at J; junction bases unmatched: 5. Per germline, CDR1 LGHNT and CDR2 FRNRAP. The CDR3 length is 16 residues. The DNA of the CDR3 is TGTGCTAGTGGCATCGGGACAGGGGGAAACACCGGGGAGCTGTTTTTT. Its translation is CASGIGTGGNTGELFF.

Here the CDR3 reads CASSERLGSGSYNSPLHF. Here the CDR3 DNA reads TGTGCCAGCAGTGAAAGATTAGGCTCGGGGTCCTATAATTCACCCCTCCACTTT. The chain uses TRBV6-1 and TRBJ1-6; no firm D call. The germline V gene encodes CDR1 MNHNS and CDR2 SASEGT. Trimming took 2 bases from V and 1 from J, leaving 15 bases between them. The CDR3 runs 18 residues.

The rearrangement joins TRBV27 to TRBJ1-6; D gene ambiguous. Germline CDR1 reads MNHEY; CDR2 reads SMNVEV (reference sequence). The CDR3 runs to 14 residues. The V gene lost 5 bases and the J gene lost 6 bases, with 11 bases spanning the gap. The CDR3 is CASSAYSLNSPLHF. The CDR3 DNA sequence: TGTGCCAGCAGTGCATACAGTCTTAATTCACCCCTCCACTTT.

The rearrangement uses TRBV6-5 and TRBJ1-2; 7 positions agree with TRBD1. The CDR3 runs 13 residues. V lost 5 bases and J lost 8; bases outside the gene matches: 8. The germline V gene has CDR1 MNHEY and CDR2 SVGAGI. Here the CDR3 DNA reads TGTGCCAGCAGTCGGCGTGGGACAGAAGGCTACACCTTC. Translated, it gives CASSRRGTEGYTF.

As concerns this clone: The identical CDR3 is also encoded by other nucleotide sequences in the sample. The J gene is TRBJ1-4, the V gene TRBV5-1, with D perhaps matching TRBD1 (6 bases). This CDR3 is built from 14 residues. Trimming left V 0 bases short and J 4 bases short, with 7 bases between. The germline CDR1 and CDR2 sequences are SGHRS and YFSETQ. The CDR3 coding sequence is TGCGCCAGCAGCTTGGCAGGGGATAATGAAAAACTGTTTTTT. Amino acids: CASSLAGDNEKLFF.

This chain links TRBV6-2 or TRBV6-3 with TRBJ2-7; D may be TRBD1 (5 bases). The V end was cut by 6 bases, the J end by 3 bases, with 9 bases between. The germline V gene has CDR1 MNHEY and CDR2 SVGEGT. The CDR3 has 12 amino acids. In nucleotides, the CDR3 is TGTGCCAGCAGCCAAACAGGCTACGAGCAGTACGTC. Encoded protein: CASSQTGYEQYV.

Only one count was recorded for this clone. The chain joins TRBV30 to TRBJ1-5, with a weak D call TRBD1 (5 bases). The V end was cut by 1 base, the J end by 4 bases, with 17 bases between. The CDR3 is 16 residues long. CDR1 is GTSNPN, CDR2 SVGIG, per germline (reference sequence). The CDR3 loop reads CAWSGEGGAVNQPQHF. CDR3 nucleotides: TGTGCCTGGAGTGGCGAGGGAGGGGCGGTAAATCAGCCCCAGCATTTT.

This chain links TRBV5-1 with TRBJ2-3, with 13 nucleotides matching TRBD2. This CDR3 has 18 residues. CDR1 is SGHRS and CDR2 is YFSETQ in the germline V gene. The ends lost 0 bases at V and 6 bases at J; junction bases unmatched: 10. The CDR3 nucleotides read TGCGCCAGCAGCTTGGACCCCGGGACTAGCGGGGCCAGGGATACGCAGTATTTT. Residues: CASSLDPGTSGARDTQYF.

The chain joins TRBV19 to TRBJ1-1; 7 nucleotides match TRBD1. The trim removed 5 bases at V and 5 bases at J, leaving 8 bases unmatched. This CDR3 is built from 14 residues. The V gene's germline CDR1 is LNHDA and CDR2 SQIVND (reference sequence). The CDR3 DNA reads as TGTGCCAGTAGTCTCAGACAGGGATGGACTGAAGCTTTCTTT. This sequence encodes CASSLRQGWTEAFF.

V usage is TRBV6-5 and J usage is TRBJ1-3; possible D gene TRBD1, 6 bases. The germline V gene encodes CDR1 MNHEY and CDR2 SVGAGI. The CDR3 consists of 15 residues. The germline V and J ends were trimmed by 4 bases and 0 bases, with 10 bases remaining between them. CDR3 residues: CASSFRDTSGNTIYF. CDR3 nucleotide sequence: TGTGCCAGCAGTTTCCGGGACACCTCTGGAAACACCATATATTTT.

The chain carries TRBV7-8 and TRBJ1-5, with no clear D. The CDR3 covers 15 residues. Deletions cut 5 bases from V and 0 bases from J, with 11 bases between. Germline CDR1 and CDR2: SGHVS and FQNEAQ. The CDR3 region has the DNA TGTGCCAGCAGCACTCGGGGTGATAGCAATCAGCCCCAGCATTTT. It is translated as CASSTRGDSNQPQHF.

CDR3 region: CATRGTSGETQYF. The DNA for the CDR3 is TGTGCCACCAGGGGGACTAGCGGAGAGACCCAGTACTTC. The chain employs TRBV24-1 and TRBJ2-5, with 11 bases matching TRBD2. With 7 bases clipped from V and 4 bases from J, the junction kept 1 base outside the gene matches. CDR1 is KGHDR, CDR2 SFDVKD, per germline. CDR3 length: 13 amino acids.

The CDR3 DNA reads TGTGCCAGCAGCTCCTCTCTCCTTCCTACAACTAGCTCCTACAATGAGCAGTTCTTC. It codes for CASSSSLLPTTSSYNEQFF. This chain links TRBV7-2 with TRBJ2-1, with D tentatively TRBD2 (5 bases). The CDR3 covers 19 residues. Trimming pared 4 bases from V and 0 bases from J, leaving 22 bases between. CDR1 is SGHTA and CDR2 is FQGNSA in the germline V gene.

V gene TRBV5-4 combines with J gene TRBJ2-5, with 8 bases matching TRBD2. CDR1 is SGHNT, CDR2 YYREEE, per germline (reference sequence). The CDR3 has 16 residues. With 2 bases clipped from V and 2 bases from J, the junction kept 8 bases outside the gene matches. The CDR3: CASSFTSGARQETQYF. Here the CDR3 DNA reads TGTGCCAGCAGCTTCACTAGCGGAGCGAGGCAAGAGACCCAGTACTTC.

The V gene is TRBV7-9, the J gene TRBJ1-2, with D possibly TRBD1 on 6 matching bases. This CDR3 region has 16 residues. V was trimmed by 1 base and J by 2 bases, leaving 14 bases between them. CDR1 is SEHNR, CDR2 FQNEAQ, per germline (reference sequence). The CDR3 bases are TGTGCCAGCAGCTTAGTAGCTAGTGGGGGCAACTATGGCTACACCTTC. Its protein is CASSLVASGGNYGYTF.

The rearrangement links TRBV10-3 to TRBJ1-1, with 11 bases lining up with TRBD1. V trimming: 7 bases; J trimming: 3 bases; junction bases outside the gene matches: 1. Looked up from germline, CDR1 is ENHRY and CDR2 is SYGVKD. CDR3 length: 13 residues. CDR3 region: CAIKGQGDTEAFF. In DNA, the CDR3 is TGTGCCATCAAGGGACAGGGGGACACTGAAGCTTTCTTT.

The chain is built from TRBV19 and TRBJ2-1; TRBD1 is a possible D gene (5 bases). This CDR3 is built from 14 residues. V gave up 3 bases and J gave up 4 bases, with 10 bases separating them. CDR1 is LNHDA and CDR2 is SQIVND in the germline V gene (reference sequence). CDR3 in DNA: TGTGCCAGTAGTATTAGAAGGGGATACAATGAGCAGTTCTTC. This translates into CASSIRRGYNEQFF.

CDR3 nucleotides: TGTGCCAGCAGTTTAGGCACTAGGCGGACGGAGACCCAGTACTTC. It specifies CASSLGTRRTETQYF. The rearrangement joins TRBV28 to TRBJ2-5; a possible D gene is TRBD2 (5 bases). Germline CDR1 is MDHEN and CDR2 is SYDVKM. This CDR3 has 15 amino acids. The V end lost 2 bases, the J end lost 5 bases, and 15 bases lay between the germline ends.

This CDR3 is CASSSRAGSTSGNTIYF. The CDR3, as DNA: TGTGCCAGCAGCTCTAGAGCGGGAAGTACCTCTGGAAACACCATATATTTT. The rearrangement uses TRBV7-8 and TRBJ1-3; no firm D call. Germline V gene lookup returns CDR1 SGHVS and CDR2 FQNEAQ. The CDR3 consists of 17 residues. V was cut by 4 bases and J by 0 bases, with 16 bases left in between.